These 26 T cell receptor beta chains originate from one sample sequenced in a study of blood T cells in healthy people across ages. A second PCR of about 7 to 12 cycles used a sample-barcoded 5' primer and a J-beta primer mix. TCRdb reanalysed the 5' RACE reads using MiXCR and keeps one entry per CDR3 protein. Here the sample spans 1,500,000 or so distinct CDR3 sequences, approximately 59% being singletons. Sequenced sample: blood. All receptors come from a man between 18 and 29 years old in good health.

This clonotype was observed a single time. The V call is TRBV5-1, the J call TRBJ2-1; a weak D match, TRBD2 (6 bases). Per the germline V gene, CDR1 is SGHRS and CDR2 is YFSETQ. V was pared by 0 bases and J by 3 bases, with 19 bases between. This CDR3 has 18 residues. The CDR3 bases are TGCGCCAGCAGCTTGGCCTCTGGGGGAGGTCGCGACTACAATGAGCAGTTCTTC. Its protein is CASSLASGGGRDYNEQFF.

This clonotype was detected only a few times. The chain has TRBV7-9 and TRBJ2-1; D tentatively reads TRBD1 or TRBD2 (6 bases each). Germline lookup yields CDR1 SEHNR and CDR2 FQNEAQ (reference sequence). This CDR3 is 14 amino acids long. Trimming left V 10 bases short and J 8 bases short, with 21 bases between. The CDR3 region has the DNA TGTGCCACCCCGGGGGCTAATTCAGCGGATGAGCAGTTCTTC. Protein: CATPGANSADEQFF.

V is TRBV6-1 and J is TRBJ1-6, with TRBD1 identical over 8 bases. CDR3 length equals 15 residues. Germline CDR1 MNHNS, CDR2 SASEGT. The V gene end was trimmed by 6 bases and the J gene end by 9 bases; junction bases not matched to a gene: 10. The CDR3 here is CASRPSGQVASPLHF. The DNA for the CDR3 is TGTGCCAGCAGGCCCTCGGGACAGGTAGCTTCACCCCTCCACTTT.

This clonotype was counted a single time. V usage is TRBV20-1 and J usage is TRBJ2-1; 11 bases match TRBD2. The germline CDR1 and CDR2 sequences are DFQATT and SNEGSKA (reference sequence). The J segment lost 2 bases and the V segment lost 4 bases, leaving 1 base of the junction unmatched. This CDR3 has 14 amino acids. This CDR3 is CSAISGRAYNEQFF. The CDR3 DNA follows: TGCAGTGCTATTAGCGGGAGGGCCTACAATGAGCAGTTCTTC.

The V call is TRBV15, the J call TRBJ2-6; 7 nucleotides match TRBD1. The CDR3 loop spans 15 amino acids. The germline V gene encodes CDR1 LNHNV and CDR2 YYDKDF (reference sequence). The V segment lost 5 bases and the J segment 2 bases; nucleotides outside the gene matches: 3. Written as DNA, the CDR3 is TGTGCCACCAGCCTCGACAGGGCTGGGGCCAACGTCCTGACTTTC. Its protein product is CATSLDRAGANVLTF.

There are a few counts of this clonotype. This chain connects TRBV7-9 to TRBJ2-5; 7 nucleotides line up with TRBD1. The CDR3 loop spans 16 amino acids. V was clipped by 5 bases and J by 5 bases; unmatched bases: 14. From germline, CDR1 is SEHNR and CDR2 FQNEAQ (reference sequence). CDR3 nucleotides: TGTGCCAGCAGCCTAGGACAGGCAGGGTCTGGGGAGACCCAGTACTTC. Translating it yields CASSLGQAGSGETQYF. Based on the CDR3 plus reference TRBV7-9 and TRBJ2-5, the full variable domain is DTGVSQNPRHKITKRGQNVTFRCDPISEHNRLYWYRQTLGQGPEFLTYFQNEAQLEKSRLLSDRFSAERPKGSFSTLEIQRTEQGDSAMYLCASSLGQAGSGETQYFGPGTRLLVL.

The chain couples TRBV5-1 to TRBJ2-1; no clear D gene. V was shortened by 4 bases and J by 7 bases, with 12 bases between the two germline ends. The CDR3 loop spans 13 amino acids. Germline V gene sequence: CDR1 SGHRS, CDR2 YFSETQ. The CDR3 sequence: CASSPTFGNEQFF. DNA for the CDR3: TGCGCCAGCAGCCCCACCTTTGGGAATGAGCAGTTCTTC. The full variable domain, completed using reference TRBV5-1 and TRBJ2-1, is KAGVTQTPRYLIKTRGQQVTLSCSPISGHRSVSWYQQTPGQGLQFLFEYFSETQRNKGNFPGRFSGRQFSNSRSEMNVSTLELGDSALYLCASSPTFGNEQFFGPGTRLTVL.

Here the CDR3 reads CASSLSIPTDTQYF. In nucleotides, the CDR3 is TGCGCCAGCAGCTTGAGCATACCCACAGATACGCAGTATTTT. V is TRBV5-1 and J is TRBJ2-3; D unresolved. Germline CDR1 SGHRS, CDR2 YFSETQ. V was trimmed by 1 base and J by 2 bases, leaving 8 bases between them. This CDR3 has 14 amino acids.

The gene calls are TRBV4-1 and TRBJ1-1, with unresolved D. Trimming took off 1 base at V and 1 base at J, with 13 bases between the two ends. This CDR3 contains 16 residues. Germline CDR1 reads MGHRA; CDR2 reads YSYEKL. CDR3 bases: TGCGCCAGCAGCCAAGGTCGGTCAAGGGCGAACACTGAAGCTTTCTTT. Its protein is CASSQGRSRANTEAFF.

The V gene is TRBV2, the J gene TRBJ2-1, with 7 bases lining up with TRBD1. The CDR3 covers 13 residues. V shed 3 bases and J 6 bases; nucleotides not matched to a gene: 2. Per germline, CDR1 SNHLY and CDR2 FYNNEI. DNA of the CDR3: TGTGCCAGCAGTGATGACAGGGTCAATGAGCAGTTCTTC. It is translated as CASSDDRVNEQFF. Complete variable domain (other parts from reference TRBV2 and TRBJ2-1): EPEVTQTPSHQVTQMGQEVILRCVPISNHLYFYWYRQILGQKVEFLVSFYNNEISEKSEIFDDQFSVERPDGSNFTLKIRSTKLEDSAMYFCASSDDRVNEQFFGPGTRLTVL.

Of note for this clonotype: At one end the junction does not follow the germline gene, possibly because of a read error. The V and J genes are TRBV12-3 or TRBV12-4 and TRBJ1-2; tentatively, D is TRBD1 (5 bases). This CDR3 is built from 12 residues. CDR3 in amino acids: CASRSGIYSYTF. The CDR3 DNA reads as TGTGCCAGCCGATCAGGGATCTATAGCTACACCTTC.

The rearrangement joins TRBV3-1 to TRBJ2-3; D uncertain. Trimming stripped 4 bases from V and 2 bases from J, with 16 bases between. CDR3 length equals 16 residues. From germline, CDR1 is LGHDT and CDR2 YNNKEL (reference sequence). CDR3: CASSRSDRYPTDTQYF. The CDR3 DNA follows: TGTGCCAGCAGCCGATCCGACCGGTACCCCACAGATACGCAGTATTTT.

This clonotype was counted between two and nine times. Germline and junction disagree at one end, which may indicate a read error. The chain recombines TRBV4-2 with TRBJ2-1, with 8 bases aligning to TRBD2. CDR3 size: 15 residues. Germline V gene lookup returns CDR1 LGHNA and CDR2 YNFKEQ. The CDR3 DNA is TGCGCCAGCAGCCAAGATAGGACTAGCTCGAATGAGCAGTTCTTC. Translated, it gives CASSQDRTSSNEQFF.

The chain recombines TRBV29-1 with TRBJ2-3; no firm D call. Trimming shortened V by 4 bases and J by 0 bases, and 8 bases separated the two germline ends. The CDR3 is made up of 13 amino acids. Germline assignment: CDR1 SQVTM and CDR2 ANQGSEA. CDR3 DNA: TGCAGCGTTGGCTCTTCTAGCACAGATACGCAGTATTTT. It is translated as CSVGSSSTDTQYF.

The V call is TRBV12-3 or TRBV12-4, the J call TRBJ1-6; the D gene is possibly TRBD1 (6 bases). V was shortened by 6 bases and J by 1 base, with 13 bases between the two germline ends. The CDR3 has 16 residues. CDR3 loop: CASSMRGGSYNSPLHF. In DNA form, the CDR3 reads TGTGCCAGCAGCATGAGAGGGGGGTCCTATAATTCACCCCTCCACTTT.

The CDR3 is CASSLAGETGTLYNEQFF. CDR3 nucleotides: TGTGCCAGCAGCTTAGCGGGGGAGACAGGAACTCTCTACAATGAGCAGTTCTTC. The V and J genes are TRBV7-2 and TRBJ2-1, with D tentatively TRBD1 (6 bases). The germline V and J ends were trimmed by 0 bases and 3 bases, with 18 bases remaining between them. The germline CDR1 and CDR2 sequences are SGHTA and FQGNSA. The length of the CDR3 is 18 residues.

The genes are TRBV30 and TRBJ2-1; D may be TRBD2 (6 bases). V was pared by 5 bases and J by 3 bases, with 14 bases between. This CDR3 contains 14 residues. Germline V gene lookup returns CDR1 GTSNPN and CDR2 SVGIG (reference sequence). The CDR3 nucleotides are TGTGCCTGGGCCCTGGGACTGGACTACAATGAGCAGTTCTTC. This codes for CAWALGLDYNEQFF.

This clonotype was seen a few times. This CDR3 is CASSSLRGGYEQYF. For the CDR3, the DNA is TGTGCCAGCAGCTCTCTCAGGGGGGGCTACGAGCAGTACTTC. V usage is TRBV7-2 and J usage is TRBJ2-7, with D possibly being TRBD1 or TRBD2 (7 bases each). This CDR3 is 14 amino acids long. Trimming left V 4 bases short and J 3 bases short, with 13 bases between. CDR1 and CDR2 (germline): SGHTA, FQGNSA.

The chain links TRBV20-1 to TRBJ1-5; D not certain. V lost 0 bases to trimming and J lost 3 bases, with 15 bases between them. Germline-derived CDR1 and CDR2 are DFQATT and SNEGSKA (reference sequence). The CDR3 spans 16 residues. Written as DNA, the CDR3 is TGCAGTGCTAGAGATCCTCAGCTCCCTGACAATCAGCCCCAGCATTTT. It codes for CSARDPQLPDNQPQHF.

This clonotype was detected only a few times. V and J are TRBV7-9 and TRBJ2-4; D perhaps matches TRBD1 (5 bases). The better agreement between TRBJ2-7 and the DNA end casts doubt on the J call. The CDR3 covers 15 residues. In germline, CDR1 is SEHNR, CDR2 FQNEAQ (reference sequence). CDR3 sequence (DNA): TGTGCCAGCAGCTTATCAGGGCAAATGACCTACGAGCAGTACTTC. Its translation: CASSLSGQMTYEQYF.

This chain connects TRBV3-1 to TRBJ1-6; D unclear. V was cut by 0 bases and J by 6 bases, with 9 bases left in between. CDR3 length: 15 residues. CDR1 and CDR2 from the germline V gene are LGHDT and YNNKEL (reference sequence). CDR3 region: CASSQDGASNSPLHF. In nucleotides, the CDR3 is TGTGCCAGCAGCCAAGATGGAGCCTCTAATTCACCCCTCCACTTT.

This chain links TRBV7-9 with TRBJ1-1, with TRBD1 matching over 9 bases. The CDR3 sequence is 15 residues long. Germline CDR1 and CDR2: SEHNR and FQNEAQ (reference sequence). V was clipped by 5 bases and J by 4 bases; unmatched bases: 8. CDR3 sequence (DNA): TGTGCCAGCAGCGAAGAACAGGGGGCTGGCACTGAAGCTTTCTTT. Translated, it gives CASSEEQGAGTEAFF.

The CDR3 nucleotides are TGTGCCAGCAACAGGGGATTTCCCTACGAGCAGTACTTC. Translation: CASNRGFPYEQYF. The chain is built from TRBV12-3 or TRBV12-4 and TRBJ2-7; 7 nucleotides agree with TRBD1. V dropped 7 bases and J dropped 2; count of bases not matched to a gene: 5. The CDR3 spans 13 residues.

The genes are TRBV6-2 or TRBV6-3 and TRBJ2-1, with D possibly matching TRBD2 (5 bases). The CDR3 totals 14 residues. Trimming left V 7 bases short and J 4 bases short, with 14 bases between. Looked up from germline, CDR1 is MNHEY and CDR2 is SVGEGT. The CDR3 protein is CASTDWRVYNEQFF. The CDR3 DNA follows: TGTGCCAGCACCGACTGGCGGGTATACAATGAGCAGTTCTTC.

There are a few counts of this clonotype. The chain joins TRBV6-1 to TRBJ2-7, with a tentative D call TRBD2 (6 bases). Deletions cut 0 bases from V and 0 bases from J, with 9 bases between. Germline CDR1 and CDR2: MNHNS and SASEGT. The CDR3 runs to 15 residues. Here the CDR3 DNA reads TGTGCCAGCAGTGAAGCAGCGGAGGGCTCCTACGAGCAGTACTTC. Translating it yields CASSEAAEGSYEQYF.

A single count supports this clonotype. The rearrangement uses TRBV20-1 and TRBJ2-7, with D possibly being TRBD1 (5 bases). The CDR3 has 13 amino acids. Trimming left V 2 bases short and J 3 bases short, with 11 bases between. Germline V lookup: CDR1 DFQATT, CDR2 SNEGSKA (reference sequence). The CDR3 DNA reads as TGCAGTGCTAGAAGGGCGACAGTCTACGAGCAGTACTTC. This sequence encodes CSARRATVYEQYF.